This record looks at one T cell receptor (beta chain) sequence and its context. The antigen remains unidentified. The protocol was immunoSEQ multiplex PCR, while the TCRdb copy is restricted to in-frame clones and leaves out a portion. The sample has 3,500 to 5,000 clones; over 75% are singletons. The sample comes from a study of graft-versus-host responses after intestinal transplantation. Study-wide context: Each of the recipients got a multivisceral, liver-intestinal, or isolated intestinal transplant.

This CDR3 is 15 amino acids long. The V gene's germline CDR1 is SGHNT and CDR2 YYREEE (reference sequence). Notes on the study in general: Circulating GvH clones peaking coincided with falling HvG clones soon after transplant.

Both intraepithelial and lamina propria lymphocytes were released by processing graft tissue. The sequencing here drew on ileum tissue, taken nearly 670 days after intestinal transplant. The V gene is TRBV5-4, the J gene TRBJ2-5; 9 bases map to TRBD1. The last part of the DNA fits TRBJ2-7 better; the J call may be wrong. The receptor's source is a human patient who received an intestinal transplant, so some T cells may come from the graft donor. The CDR3 bases are TGTGCCAGCAGCGGCCCGGACAGGGGCACTCACGAGCAGTACTTC. This gives the protein CASSGPDRGTHEQYF.